Shown below are 5 T cell receptor beta chains from a single sample sequenced in a study of T cells in Graves' hyperthyroidism and ophthalmopathy. RNA transcripts served as the template for amplifying TCR beta CDR3 regions. A first-round RT-PCR of the TCR CDR3 used the HTBI primer set. TCRdb recomputed calls from the multiplex PCR reads with MiXCR, one row per CDR3 protein. The data hold approximately 370,000 distinct CDR3 sequences, with about 15% observed a single time. The source material was blood. These receptors were taken from a woman in her thirties with Graves' hyperthyroidism.

The rearrangement joins TRBV4-1 to TRBJ2-7; TRBD2 aligns across 10 bases. Trimming cost V 1 base and J 5 bases; bases outside gene matches: 5. Per germline, CDR1 MGHRA and CDR2 YSYEKL. This CDR3 is 15 amino acids long. CDR3 region: CASSQGLAGTDEQYF. In DNA form, the CDR3 reads TGCGCCAGCAGCCAAGGACTAGCGGGTACCGACGAGCAGTACTTC.

The chain combines TRBV5-1 with TRBJ2-7; TRBD1 matches at 10 bases. The germline V gene has CDR1 SGHRS and CDR2 YFSETQ. The length of the CDR3 is 16 residues. The ends lost 4 bases at V and 0 bases at J; junction bases unmatched: 7. Here the CDR3 reads CASSRGGTGVSYEQYF. The CDR3 DNA is TGCGCCAGCAGCCGGGGAGGGACAGGGGTCTCCTACGAGCAGTACTTC.

CDR3 nucleotide sequence: TGTGCCAGCAGTAACTTAGGGCAGAGCACAGATACGCAGTATTTT. It is translated as CASSNLGQSTDTQYF. The gene calls are TRBV2 and TRBJ2-3; D gene uncertain. The germline CDR1 and CDR2 sequences are SNHLY and FYNNEI. Trimming shortened V by 5 bases and J by 0 bases, and 12 bases separated the two germline ends. The CDR3 spans 15 residues.

This clonotype was recorded at least ten times. This chain uses TRBV6-1 with TRBJ2-5; no clear D gene. Trimming left V 4 bases short and J 0 bases short, with 18 bases between. This CDR3 spans 17 amino acids. Germline V gene lookup returns CDR1 MNHNS and CDR2 SASEGT. The CDR3 here is CASSVSPRVEYQETQYF. DNA of the CDR3: TGTGCCAGCAGTGTATCTCCTAGGGTGGAGTACCAAGAGACCCAGTACTTC.

V is TRBV6-1 and J is TRBJ2-3, with 12 positions matching TRBD2. V shed 4 bases and J 5 bases; nucleotides not matched to a gene: 10. This CDR3 region has 17 residues. The germline CDR1 and CDR2 sequences are MNHNS and SASEGT. In nucleotides, the CDR3 is TGTGCCAGCAGTGCATGGACTAGCGGGATCGAGGGAGATACGCAGTATTTT. Translating gives CASSAWTSGIEGDTQYF.